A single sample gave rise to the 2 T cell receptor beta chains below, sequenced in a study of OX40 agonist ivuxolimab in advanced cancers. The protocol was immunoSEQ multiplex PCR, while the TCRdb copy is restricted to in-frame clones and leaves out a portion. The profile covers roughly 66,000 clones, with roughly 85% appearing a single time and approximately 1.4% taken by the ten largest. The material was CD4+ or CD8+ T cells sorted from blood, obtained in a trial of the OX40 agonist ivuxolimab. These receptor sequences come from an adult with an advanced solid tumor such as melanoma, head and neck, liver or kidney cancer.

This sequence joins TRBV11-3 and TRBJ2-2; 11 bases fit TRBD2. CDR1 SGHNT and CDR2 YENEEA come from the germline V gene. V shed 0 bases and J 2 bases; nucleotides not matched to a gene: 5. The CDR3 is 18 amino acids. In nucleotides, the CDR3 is TGTGCCAGCAGCTTAGATGGGAGACTAGCGGGAAACACCGGGGAGCTGTTTTTT. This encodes CASSLDGRLAGNTGELFF. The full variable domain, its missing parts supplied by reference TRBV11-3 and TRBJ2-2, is EAGVVQSPRYKIIEKKQPVAFWCNPISGHNTLYWYLQNLGQGPELLIRYENEEAVDDSQLPKDRFSAERLKGVDSTLKIQPAELGDSAVYLCASSLDGRLAGNTGELFFGEGSRLTVL.

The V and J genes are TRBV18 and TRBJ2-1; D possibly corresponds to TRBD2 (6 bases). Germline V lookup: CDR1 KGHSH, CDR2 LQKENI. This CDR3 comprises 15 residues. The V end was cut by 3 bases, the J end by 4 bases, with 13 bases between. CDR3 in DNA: TGTGCCAGCTCACCGTTAGGAGGGAGTTACAATGAGCAGTTCTTC. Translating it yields CASSPLGGSYNEQFF.